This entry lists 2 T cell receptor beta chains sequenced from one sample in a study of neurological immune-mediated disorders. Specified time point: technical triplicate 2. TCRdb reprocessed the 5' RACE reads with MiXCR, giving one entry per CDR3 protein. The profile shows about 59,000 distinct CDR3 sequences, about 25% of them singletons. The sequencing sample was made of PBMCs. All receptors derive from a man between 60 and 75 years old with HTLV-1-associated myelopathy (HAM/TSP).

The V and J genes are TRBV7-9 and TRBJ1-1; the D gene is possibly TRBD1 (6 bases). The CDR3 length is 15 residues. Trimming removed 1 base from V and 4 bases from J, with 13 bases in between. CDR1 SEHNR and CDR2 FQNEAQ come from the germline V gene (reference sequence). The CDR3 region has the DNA TGTGCCAGCAGCTTAGATCGGGGGCGATCCACTGAAGCTTTCTTT. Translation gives CASSLDRGRSTEAFF. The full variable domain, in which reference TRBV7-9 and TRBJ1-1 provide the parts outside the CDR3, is DTGVSQNPRHKITKRGQNVTFRCDPISEHNRLYWYRQTLGQGPEFLTYFQNEAQLEKSRLLSDRFSAERPKGSFSTLEIQRTEQGDSAMYLCASSLDRGRSTEAFFGQGTRLTVV.

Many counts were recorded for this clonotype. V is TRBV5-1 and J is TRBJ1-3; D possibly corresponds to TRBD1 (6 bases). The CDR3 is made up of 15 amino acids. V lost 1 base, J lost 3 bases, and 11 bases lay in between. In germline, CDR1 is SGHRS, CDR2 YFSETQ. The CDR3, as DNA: TGCGCCAGCAGCTTGACGGGGGCTGGTGGAAACACCATATATTTT. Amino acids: CASSLTGAGGNTIYF.